The rows below give T cell receptor beta chains drawn from one sample of a study of vaccination and CD4 T cells after COVID-19. TCRdb called the PCR reads again in MiXCR, with one record for every CDR3 protein. The sample yields about 20,000 distinct CDR3 sequences, approximately 40% seen once. These receptors' targets are unknown. The input for sequencing was CD4+ T cells from blood, cultured in vitro, taken after SARS-CoV-2 vaccination. Receptors originate from a human donor who had recovered from COVID-19. Both conserved end residues are part of each CDR3.

CASSSGKSNQPQHF,TRBJ1-5,TRBV6-5
CASSPRGVEQYF,TRBJ2-7,TRBV2
CAISRRRQGSIFYEQYF,TRBJ2-7,TRBV10-3
CASSVHFGEQYF,TRBJ2-7,TRBV12-3/TRBV12-4
CASSLLGGDTEAFF,TRBJ1-1,TRBV5-1
CASSRGGHMNTEAFF,TRBJ1-1,TRBV6-2/TRBV6-3
CASSESLTDNQPQHF,TRBJ1-5,TRBV10-1
CAISETGQETQYF,TRBJ2-5,TRBV10-3
CASSALEKLFF,TRBJ1-4,TRBV6-1
CSARDSRAQFF,TRBJ2-1,TRBV20-1
CASSPMLLGAPLHF,TRBJ1-6,TRBV11-3
CSAREPTGTANEQFF,TRBJ2-1,TRBV20-1
CASSSRDWGNTIYF,TRBJ1-3,TRBV7-8
CSASPGGRGGELFF,TRBJ2-2,TRBV20-1
CASSPGTGDTEAFF,TRBJ1-1,TRBV28
CASSPTGGGHEQYF,TRBJ2-7,TRBV6-2/TRBV6-3
CASKGVRQLGQPQHF,TRBJ1-5,TRBV2
CASRVGSETQYF,TRBJ2-5,TRBV2
CASSLKGARRTDTQYF,TRBJ2-3,TRBV7-2
CASSSGRTAYNEQFF,TRBJ2-1,TRBV2
CASRSGGAIDTQYF,TRBJ2-3,TRBV6-2/TRBV6-3
CASRTMGQGYGYTF,TRBJ1-2,TRBV6-1
CSARDRLTSNGYTF,TRBJ1-2,TRBV20-1
CASSSLAGGYGYTF,TRBJ1-2,TRBV6-2/TRBV6-3
CASSKAGSSPETQYF,TRBJ2-5,TRBV21-1
CAWSPGDYGYTF,TRBJ1-2,TRBV30
CASRQQNTEAFF,TRBJ1-1,TRBV12-3/TRBV12-4
CSADDRVNTEAFF,TRBJ1-1,TRBV29-1
CASSLRRDLYEQYF,TRBJ2-7,TRBV6-1
CASRPTLRGRSTEAFF,TRBJ1-1,TRBV6-2/TRBV6-3
CASSLVDRARRETQYF,TRBJ2-5,TRBV7-2